The subject of this entry is one TCR beta chain. Its antigen is not known. The study sampled nominally healthy donors, though unrecorded immune exposures were likely. It was with 60 Vbeta and 13 Jbeta primers that the PCR ran. Here immunoSEQ multiplex PCR was the method, and the copy in TCRdb shows in-frame clones only, minus some. Here the sample spans 95,000 to 150,000 clones, less than 80% being singletons. Germline V gene lookup returns CDR1 MNHNY and CDR2 SVGAGI (reference sequence). The CDR3 loop spans 14 amino acids. V shed 6 bases, J shed 4 bases, and the junction held 8 bases outside the gene matches. These data are taken from a study of cytomegalovirus exposure and HLA in healthy donors. Study-level results: Associated with cytomegalovirus, according to the listing, were 150 to 200 TCR beta chains. Three CMV-associated chains proved CMV antigen-specific in vitro.

V is TRBV6-6 and J is TRBJ2-5; TRBD2 aligns across 7 bases. Sequencing was performed on PBMCs. The sequence came from a woman aged 50 to 60 in good health and CMV-seronegative. The CDR3 DNA sequence: TGTGCCAGCAGGCCGGGGGGTTTGAGAGAGACCCAGTACTTC. Its translation: CASRPGGLRETQYF.